The present TCR beta chain was sequenced within a study of cytomegalovirus exposure and HLA in healthy donors. V dropped 5 bases and J dropped 0 bases, with 26 bases sitting between them. CDR1 is PRHDT and CDR2 is FYEKMQ in the germline V gene (reference sequence). The CDR3 runs 19 residues. It was with 60 Vbeta and 13 Jbeta primers that the PCR ran. Produced via immunoSEQ multiplex PCR; TCRdb's table is partial and in-frame only. The data contain roughly 67,000 clones, 70% to 90% of them singletons. Details on this clone: Its target is not known.

The study, taken as a whole, reports: A later look showed TCR association rates differing by HLA locus, highest for DRB1 and lowest for HLA-C. Presence/absence analyses treated sequencing depth as roughly uniform across donors.

Specimen: PBMCs. The source is a woman younger than 45 in good health and CMV-seronegative. The chain uses TRBV13 and TRBJ2-7; D possibly corresponds to TRBD1 (6 bases). CDR3 protein: CASSTSLFSGVPLSYEQYF. The CDR3 DNA follows: TGTGCCAGCAGCACATCCCTCTTCTCAGGGGTTCCCCTCTCCTACGAGCAGTACTTC.